The 24 T cell receptor beta chains reported below all come from one sample, sequenced in a study of cytotoxic CD8 clonotypes in ibrutinib-treated CLL. The table came from immunoSEQ multiplex PCR; TCRdb's copy has only in-frame clones and leaves some out. The sample carries fewer than 50,000 clones, over 60% recorded once. The starting material was PBMCs, obtained after 12 months of ibrutinib treatment. These receptors were obtained from a human donor with chronic lymphocytic leukemia.

The gene calls are TRBV28 and TRBJ2-5; 12 bases agree with TRBD2. Per germline, CDR1 MDHEN and CDR2 SYDVKM. After removal of 5 bases from V and 5 bases from J, the junction contained 15 bases not matched to a gene. The CDR3 runs 18 residues. The CDR3 reads CASSPRRPSGRVIETQYF. The CDR3 nucleotides read TGTGCCAGCAGTCCCAGACGCCCTAGCGGGAGGGTCATCGAGACCCAGTACTTC.

This sequence joins TRBV4-2 and TRBJ2-7; no reliable D call. Trimming cost V 0 bases and J 3 bases, with 9 bases left between them. CDR1 LGHNA and CDR2 YNFKEQ come from the germline V gene. CDR3 length equals 14 residues. The CDR3 region has the DNA TGTGCCAGCAGCCAAGAAGCTAGAGACTACGAGCAGTACTTC. Translated, it gives CASSQEARDYEQYF.

In this sample, this clone turned up a few times. This chain connects TRBV4-1 to TRBJ1-5, with D possibly matching TRBD1 (6 bases). The germline V and J ends were trimmed by 1 base and 2 bases, with 9 bases remaining between them. The germline gives CDR1 MGHRA, CDR2 YSYEKL. This CDR3 contains 15 residues. The chain's CDR3 is CASSQGAGGNQPQHF. The CDR3 nucleotides read TGCGCCAGCAGCCAAGGGGCAGGGGGCAATCAGCCCCAGCATTTT.

The chain employs TRBV30 and TRBJ1-3; 9 bases align to TRBD1. The germline V gene has CDR1 GTSNPN and CDR2 SVGIG (reference sequence). The CDR3 covers 13 residues. The junction had 3 bases not matched to a gene; V was cut back by 4 bases and J by 5 bases. The CDR3 DNA follows: TGTGCCTGGATTGGACAGGGGAGAAACACCATATATTTT. Its protein is CAWIGQGRNTIYF. The full variable domain, completed using reference TRBV30 and TRBJ1-3, is SQTIHQWPATLVQPVGSPLSLECTVEGTSNPNLYWYRQAAGRGLQLLFYSVGIGQISSEVPQNLSASRPQDRQFILSSKKLLLSDSGFYLCAWIGQGRNTIYFGEGSWLTVV.

The gene calls are TRBV5-1 and TRBJ1-1; a weak D match, TRBD1 (6 bases). Deletions cut 0 bases from V and 4 bases from J, with 10 bases between. From germline, CDR1 is SGHRS and CDR2 YFSETQ. This CDR3 is 14 amino acids long. CDR3 loop: CASSLEGGGTEAFF. As DNA, the CDR3 is TGCGCCAGCAGCTTGGAAGGGGGTGGCACTGAAGCTTTCTTT.

This chain connects TRBV2 to TRBJ2-1, with 10 bases that match TRBD2. Germline V gene data show CDR1 as SNHLY and CDR2 as FYNNEI. V was clipped by 3 bases and J by 8 bases; unmatched bases: 10. The CDR3 covers 16 residues. The CDR3 sequence: CASSERASGSGDEQFF. DNA for the CDR3: TGTGCCAGCAGTGAGAGGGCTAGCGGGAGTGGCGATGAGCAGTTCTTC. The complete variable domain, with remaining parts taken from reference TRBV2 and TRBJ2-1, reads EPEVTQTPSHQVTQMGQEVILRCVPISNHLYFYWYRQILGQKVEFLVSFYNNEISEKSEIFDDQFSVERPDGSNFTLKIRSTKLEDSAMYFCASSERASGSGDEQFFGPGTRLTVL.

The chain carries TRBV27 and TRBJ1-5; D call uncertain. This CDR3 is 12 amino acids long. Between the trimmed V and J ends, which lost 2 bases and 4 bases, there was a span of 3 bases. Germline V gives CDR1 MNHEY, CDR2 SMNVEV (reference sequence). This CDR3 reads CASSLRNQPQHF. CDR3 nucleotide sequence: TGTGCCAGCAGTTTACGTAATCAGCCCCAGCATTTT.

The chain uses TRBV18 and TRBJ1-1, with TRBD1 matching 9 bases. J gave up 4 bases and V 6 bases, and 15 bases lay outside the gene matches. The CDR3 sequence is 17 residues long. From germline, CDR1 is KGHSH and CDR2 LQKENI. This chain's CDR3 is CASSPARTGAGGTEAFF. The CDR3 DNA is TGTGCCAGCTCGCCCGCCAGGACAGGGGCCGGGGGCACTGAAGCTTTCTTT.

CDR3 region: CASSLGHAGKAYEQYF. The DNA of the CDR3 is TGTGCCAGCAGCTTGGGTCATGCCGGAAAGGCCTACGAGCAGTACTTC. V is TRBV5-8 and J is TRBJ2-7; D remains ambiguous. Per germline, CDR1 SGHTS and CDR2 YDEGEE. V dropped 0 bases and J dropped 2 bases, with 15 bases sitting between them. This CDR3 has 16 amino acids.

The chain recombines TRBV19 with TRBJ2-1; the match to TRBD2 covers 9 bases. Trimming at V came to 0 bases and at J to 7 bases, leaving 7 bases not matched to a gene. Germline V gene data show CDR1 as LNHDA and CDR2 as SQIVND (reference sequence). The CDR3 runs 16 residues. The chain's CDR3 is CASSIDAGGPRNEQFF. The CDR3 DNA reads as TGTGCCAGTAGTATAGACGCGGGAGGGCCCCGAAATGAGCAGTTCTTC.

This sequence joins TRBV9 and TRBJ2-1; 7 nucleotides line up with TRBD2. J was trimmed by 0 bases and V by 0 bases; bases with no gene match: 0. Germline CDR1 and CDR2: SGDLS and YYNGEE. The CDR3 is 15 amino acids. Written as DNA, the CDR3 is TGTGCCAGCAGCGTAGGCGGGGGCTCCTACAATGAGCAGTTCTTC. It is translated as CASSVGGGSYNEQFF.

CDR3 DNA sequence: TGTGCCAGCAGCCAATCCCGCTCCTACGAGCAGTACTTC. This gives the protein CASSQSRSYEQYF. V and J are TRBV16 and TRBJ2-7, with D unclear. The CDR3 has 13 residues. Germline lookup yields CDR1 KGHSY and CDR2 FQNENV. V lost 0 bases and J lost 0, with 3 bases in between. Variable domain in full (rest from reference TRBV16 and TRBJ2-7): GEEVAQTPKHLVRGEGQKAKLYCAPIKGHSYVFWYQQVLKNEFKFLISFQNENVFDETGMPKERFSAKCLPNSPCSLEIQATKLEDSAVYFCASSQSRSYEQYFGPGTRLTVT.

The J gene is TRBJ2-1, the V gene TRBV4-2, with TRBD2 identical over 9 bases. This CDR3 has 17 amino acids. Germline V gene data show CDR1 as LGHNA and CDR2 as YNFKEQ. The trim removed 3 bases at V and 4 bases at J, leaving 10 bases unmatched. CDR3 DNA: TGTGCCAGCAGCCAGGAGACCGGGACTAGCTTTTACAATGAGCAGTTCTTC. Translated, it gives CASSQETGTSFYNEQFF.

The genes are TRBV30 and TRBJ1-5, with 10 bases aligning to TRBD1. This CDR3 has 16 residues. V lost 3 bases to trimming and J lost 5 bases; unmatched junction nucleotides: 10. Germline CDR1 is GTSNPN and CDR2 is SVGIG (reference sequence). CDR3 sequence reads: CAWREGDRGMDQPQHF. The CDR3 nucleotides read TGTGCCTGGAGGGAAGGGGACAGGGGTATGGATCAGCCCCAGCATTTT.

The rearrangement uses TRBV28 and TRBJ1-1; D ambiguous. Trimming pared 7 bases from V and 1 base from J, leaving 7 bases between. Germline loops: CDR1 MDHEN, CDR2 SYDVKM. The CDR3 totals 12 residues. This chain's CDR3 is CASKWGNTEAFF. In DNA, the CDR3 is TGTGCCAGCAAGTGGGGGAACACTGAAGCTTTCTTT.

This sequence joins TRBV9 and TRBJ2-7, with D possibly matching TRBD1 (6 bases). The V end lost 4 bases, the J end lost 2 bases, and 10 bases lay between the germline ends. CDR1 SGDLS and CDR2 YYNGEE come from the germline V gene. The CDR3 sequence is 13 residues long. CDR3 protein: CASSRDIAYEQYF. Written as DNA, the CDR3 is TGTGCCAGCAGCCGGGACATCGCCTACGAGCAGTACTTC. The full variable domain, in which reference TRBV9 and TRBJ2-7 provide the parts outside the CDR3, is DSGVTQTPKHLITATGQRVTLRCSPRSGDLSVYWYQQSLDQGLQFLIQYYNGEERAKGNILERFSAQQFPDLHSELNLSSLELGDSALYFCASSRDIAYEQYFGPGTRLTVT.

This clone was seen only a few times. J is TRBJ2-5 and V is TRBV7-9, with D perhaps TRBD1 (6 bases). CDR3 length: 14 residues. Germline-derived CDR1 and CDR2 are SEHNR and FQNEAQ (reference sequence). V shed 5 bases and J shed 5 bases, with 15 bases lying between them. The CDR3 DNA sequence: TGTGCCAGCAGCACATACAGGGATGAGGAGACCCAGTACTTC. As protein: CASSTYRDEETQYF.

In this sample, this clone is medium-sized. V is TRBV7-2 and J is TRBJ2-4; 9 nucleotides align to TRBD2. Germline V gives CDR1 SGHTA, CDR2 FQGNSA. V was clipped by 4 bases and J by 9 bases; unmatched bases: 10. This CDR3 contains 15 residues. The CDR3 here is CASSSYSSGMSIQYF. CDR3 nucleotides: TGTGCCAGCAGCTCTTACTCTAGCGGGATGAGCATTCAGTACTTC.

This clone was detected only once. The chain carries TRBV28 and TRBJ1-3; 7 bases fit TRBD1. Germline CDR1 MDHEN, CDR2 SYDVKM. The CDR3 has 17 residues. Trimming cost V 4 bases and J 0 bases; bases outside gene matches: 9. As DNA, the CDR3 is TGTGCCAGCAGTTCGTTCCGGGACAGAACCTCTGGAAACACCATATATTTT. Translation: CASSSFRDRTSGNTIYF.

The chain joins TRBV20-1 to TRBJ2-1, with 7 bases fitting TRBD1. CDR3 length: 11 residues. Germline lookup yields CDR1 DFQATT and CDR2 SNEGSKA (reference sequence). V dropped 5 bases and J dropped 9; count of bases not matched to a gene: 4. The CDR3 DNA reads TGCAGTGCTCCCAGGGGGAGTGAGCAGTTCTTC. Its translation: CSAPRGSEQFF.

The chain carries TRBV5-4 and TRBJ2-2; no clear D gene. The germline gives CDR1 SGHNT, CDR2 YYREEE (reference sequence). The CDR3 loop spans 15 amino acids. V was trimmed by 0 bases and J by 0 bases, leaving 6 bases between them. Here the CDR3 reads CASSLEQTNTGELFF. As DNA, the CDR3 is TGTGCCAGCAGCTTGGAACAGACGAACACCGGGGAGCTGTTTTTT.

The genes are TRBV30 and TRBJ1-1; no reliable D call. This CDR3 has 12 amino acids. Germline V gene sequence: CDR1 GTSNPN, CDR2 SVGIG (reference sequence). V was cut by 1 base and J by 0 bases, with 3 bases left in between. The CDR3 sequence is CAWSAVNTEAFF. CDR3 sequence (DNA): TGTGCCTGGAGTGCGGTGAACACTGAAGCTTTCTTT.

The V call is TRBV18, the J call TRBJ2-2; no clear D. Trimming left V 2 bases short and J 3 bases short, with 7 bases between. This CDR3 has 14 residues. CDR1 is KGHSH, CDR2 LQKENI, per germline. The CDR3 DNA sequence: TGTGCCAGCTCACCAGGCATTTACACCGGGGAGCTGTTTTTT. Its protein product is CASSPGIYTGELFF.

CDR3 loop: CASSLGWTGSTDTQYF. The CDR3 DNA is TGTGCCAGCAGTTTAGGTTGGACAGGCAGCACAGATACGCAGTATTTT. This chain links TRBV27 with TRBJ2-3; 7 bases fit TRBD1. V shed 2 bases and J 0 bases; nucleotides not matched to a gene: 5. Germline CDR1 MNHEY, CDR2 SMNVEV (reference sequence). This CDR3 is built from 16 residues.